This T cell receptor (beta chain) was recovered during a study of T cell responses to AZD1222 COVID-19 vaccine. The study's findings and limits: Spike-spanning, vaccine-associated CD4 TCRs were dominant at 160-218 and 743-854.

The germline gives CDR1 SNHLY, CDR2 FYNNEI. CDR3 length: 14 amino acids. V trimming: 10 bases; J trimming: 4 bases; junction bases outside the gene matches: 9. On this clone: Antigen unknown.

Generated by immunoSEQ multiplex PCR, the TCRdb table keeps only in-frame clones and is missing some. The table has more than 95,000 clones, around 89% seen once; the top ten hold under 8.5%. This clonotype was obtained from an adult in good health. The sample was peripheral blood, taken on day 0 of AZD1222 vaccination. The rearrangement joins TRBV2 to TRBJ2-2, with TRBD2 matching 7 bases. Here the CDR3 reads CATKSRTSTGELFF. CDR3 nucleotides: TGTGCCACTAAATCCCGGACTAGCACCGGGGAGCTGTTTTTT.